This T cell receptor beta chain was documented in a study of Siglec-9 on CD8 T cells in melanoma (dated by TCRdb to the late 2010s). Looking at the study overall: Siglec-9 expression on CD8+ T cells and the role of Siglec-9 in regulating T cells in the melanoma tumor microenvironment were investigated in the study.

The full study reports these points: According to the report, an effector memory CD8+ T-cell subset that seemed to build up inside melanoma tumors was both marked and regulated by Siglec-9.

Turning to this clone: It lacks a known antigen. No base qualities exist here, and no much larger clone lies one base off it.

The CDR3 measures 16 amino acids from cysteine to phenylalanine. Just CDR3 DNA is preserved here, 48 bases in frame from base 1. V and J are trimmed by 2 bases and 6 bases, and the gene matches miss 7 bases of the junction. The germline V gene encodes CDR1 SNHLY and CDR2 FYNNEI. Library generation was performed with the immunoSEQ multiplex PCR assay. As stored in TCRdb, this immuneACCESS dataset retains in-frame rearrangements with V and J assigned. A fraction of the clones does not appear; measured against another copy, unresolved V genes explain less than half of the discrepancy, and the remainder lacks a known reason. The sample yields around 39,000 clones; 65% to 85% were counted once. 1.8% of the sample goes to the ten largest clones.

This receptor chain uses TRBV2 and TRBJ2-1; TRBD2 lines up with 10 middle nucleotides. The sequencing sample was made of Siglec-9- CD8+ T cells sorted from blood. According to the study, the label for this sample's cell subset or site signals: CD8 T cells lacking Siglec-9. The TCR comes from a human donor in good health. CDR3 loop: CASSEISSGSGNEQFF. The sequenced DNA is TGTGCCAGCAGTGAAATTTCTAGCGGGAGTGGCAATGAGCAGTTCTTC. With the portions outside the CDR3 filled from the reference TRBV2 and TRBJ2-1 genes, the complete variable region becomes EPEVTQTPSHQVTQMGQEVILRCVPISNHLYFYWYRQILGQKVEFLVSFYNNEISEKSEIFDDQFSVERPDGSNFTLKIRSTKLEDSAMYFCASSEISSGSGNEQFFGPGTRLTVL.